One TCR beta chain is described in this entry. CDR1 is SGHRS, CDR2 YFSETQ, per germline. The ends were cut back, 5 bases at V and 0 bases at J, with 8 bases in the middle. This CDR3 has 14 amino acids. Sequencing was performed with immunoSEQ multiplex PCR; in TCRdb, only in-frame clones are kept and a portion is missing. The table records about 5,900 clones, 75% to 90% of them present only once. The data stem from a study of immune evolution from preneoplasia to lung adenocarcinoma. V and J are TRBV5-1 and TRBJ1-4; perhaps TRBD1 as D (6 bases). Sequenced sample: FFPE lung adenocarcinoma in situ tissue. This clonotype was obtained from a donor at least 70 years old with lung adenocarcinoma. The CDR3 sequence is CASRGQPTNEKLFF. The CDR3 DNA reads TGCGCCAGCAGGGGACAACCAACTAATGAAAAACTGTTTTTT.